These T cell receptor beta chains were read from a single sample in a study of OX40 agonist ivuxolimab in advanced cancers. Assay used: immunoSEQ multiplex PCR; TCRdb lists only in-frame clones, some missing. The sample yields about 80,000 clones, 80% to 90% seen once. The sequenced sample was CD4+ or CD8+ T cells sorted from blood, obtained in a trial of the OX40 agonist ivuxolimab. The receptors come from an adult with an advanced solid tumor such as melanoma, head and neck, liver or kidney cancer. CDR3s leave out the opening cysteine and the closing phenylalanine or tryptophan. Each record gives: V gene, CDR3 protein.

>TRBV7-2
ASSVASYSNQPQH
>TRBV5-8
ASRTTGGRAGELF
>TRBV19
ASSTDGTGDQPQH
>TRBV7-3
ASSFGPRGDDEQF
>TRBV19
ASSPSQVSYNEQF
>TRBV7-6
ASSLFGGTEAF
>TRBV7-6
ASSSEGDLYNEQF
>TRBV11-2
ASSQSGLLTGELF
>TRBV7-9
ASSLASGGNFEQF
>TRBV6-1
ASSELGQGHTEAF